Described below is a single T cell receptor beta chain sequence and its context. The antigen remains unidentified. The junction differs from germline at one of its ends, possibly a read error. The sample belongs to a study of tumor-infiltrating lymphocytes in primary liver carcinoma. CDR1 is LGHNA, CDR2 YSLEER, per germline. The CDR3 spans 18 residues. Study outcomes and limitations: Only about 7-25% of top clones occurred in every one of the five tumor regions.

It was from about 19-30 mg of unsorted bulk tissue that RNA and DNA were co-extracted. With roughly 540 ng total RNA as template and a constant-region primer, TCR beta cDNA was made. For TCR beta, libraries were produced by three nested multiplex PCR rounds using slightly modified ARM-PCR. The opening two PCR rounds, about 10 cycles each, paired TRBV1-TRBV30 forward primers with a C-beta reverse primer. TCRdb re-called the multiplex PCR reads through MiXCR, storing one row per CDR3 protein. Here the sample spans around 32,000 distinct CDR3 sequences, about 82% being singletons. The chain has TRBV4-3 and TRBJ2-4, with D possibly TRBD2 on 6 matching bases. The TCR comes from a man aged 35 to 55 with primary liver carcinoma and hepatitis B virus infection. The sequencing input was liver tumor tissue from sampling region 5. Indicated subset: tumor region T5, tumor centre. CDR3 loop: CASSQGPLNRGFADIQYF. The CDR3 bases are TGCGCCAGTAGCCAAGGCCCACTAAACCGGGGGTTTGCAGACATTCAGTACTTC.